The clone carrying this TCR beta chain was observed at least ten times. Its antigen remains unidentified. The CDR3 contains 14 residues. Germline CDR1 and CDR2: SGHTA and FQGTGA. V dropped 2 bases and J dropped 4 bases, with 9 bases sitting between them. The data are from a study of T-cell memory formation after mild COVID-19. Findings of the study overall: Some clones that responded turned up in pre-infection memory, which suggests that cross-reactive memory joined in. CD4+ contracting clones lay mainly in CM and EM, CD8+ ones in EMRA.

Researchers used 5'RACE with constant-segment primers to make TCR alpha and TCR beta cDNA libraries that carry sample barcodes and UMIs. TCRdb re-called the 5' RACE reads with MiXCR, one entry per CDR3 protein. The table has roughly 300,000 distinct CDR3 sequences, about 13% seen once; the top ten hold approximately 21%. The receptor's source is a man younger than 35 who had mild COVID-19 (a few samples of this study predate the infection). Cell type and time point are not known. The chain carries TRBV7-3 and TRBJ2-1; unclear D gene. Sequenced: PBMCs or a T cell subset sorted from them (not recorded which). The CDR3 region is CASSLLSGYNEQFF. DNA for the CDR3: TGTGCCAGCAGCTTACTCTCCGGGTACAATGAGCAGTTCTTC.